These 21 T cell receptor beta chains originate from one sample sequenced in a study of monozygotic twins with inflammatory bowel disease. TCRdb re-called the 5' RACE reads and gives one entry per CDR3 protein, without DNA. This sample's table has about 350,000 distinct CDR3 sequences. Sequencing used blood. The source is a human donor with ulcerative colitis or Crohn's disease, or a healthy co-twin of an affected twin (not recorded which).

The chain links TRBV12-3 or TRBV12-4 to TRBJ2-3. The CDR3 sequence is 17 residues long. CDR3 amino acids: CASSLPLQSTSFGTQYF.

This chain links TRBV29-1 with TRBJ1-3. The germline CDR1 and CDR2 sequences are SQVTM and ANQGSEA. The CDR3 has 14 amino acids. The CDR3 is CSVVLGWAGNTIYF.

The chain recombines TRBV21-1 with TRBJ2-7. TRBV21-1 is a pseudogene. The CDR3 covers 12 residues. The CDR3: CASSKDKNEQYF.

The V gene is TRBV5-1, the J gene TRBJ2-6. The CDR3 runs to 16 residues. CDR1 is SGHRS, CDR2 YFSETQ, per germline. The CDR3 loop is CASSLGTISGANVLTF.

The chain combines TRBV7-2 with TRBJ2-1; the D gene TCRdb calls, TRBD2, cannot be checked with no DNA. The CDR3 spans 12 residues. Germline V CDR1 and CDR2: SGHTA, FQGNSA. The CDR3: CASSLAWAGWFF.

The chain couples TRBV14 to TRBJ2-7; TCRdb proposes TRBD1, but this gene call is untestable without DNA. The CDR3 spans 14 residues. In germline, CDR1 is SGHDN, CDR2 FVKESK. CDR3 sequence: CASSRQGINYEQYF. Using reference TRBV14 and TRBJ2-7 for the parts outside the CDR3, the full variable domain is EAGVTQFPSHSVIEKGQTVTLRCDPISGHDNLYWYRRVMGKEIKFLLHFVKESKQDESGMPNNRFLAERTGGTYSTLKVQPAELEDSGVYFCASSRQGINYEQYFGPGTRLTVT.

The chain carries TRBV5-1 and TRBJ1-1; TCRdb indicates TRBD1, and absent DNA this call remains unverified. Germline V CDR1 and CDR2: SGHRS, YFSETQ. There are 13 residues in the CDR3. CDR3 sequence reads: CASSLYGGTEAFF.

The chain is built from TRBV2 and TRBJ2-3; without DNA, the TCRdb call of TRBD2 cannot be checked. This CDR3 region has 15 residues. Germline CDR1 reads SNHLY; CDR2 reads FYNNEI. CDR3 sequence: CASSGLAASTDTQYF.

V usage is TRBV5-1 and J usage is TRBJ2-1. This CDR3 contains 16 residues. The germline CDR1 and CDR2 sequences are SGHRS and YFSETQ. CDR3 region: CASSLDQTYSYNEQFF.

The chain combines TRBV12-3 or TRBV12-4 with TRBJ2-5. The CDR3 is made up of 12 amino acids. CDR3 region: CAGSYNQETQYF.

V is TRBV28 and J is TRBJ2-1; no DNA is available, so the TRBD2 call from TCRdb remains unchecked. The CDR3 has 16 amino acids. The germline V gene has CDR1 MDHEN and CDR2 SYDVKM. This chain's CDR3 is CASSSPGTSGNNEQFF.

The rearrangement joins TRBV11-2 to TRBJ2-5. The CDR3 is 13 amino acids. Germline CDR1 reads SGHAT; CDR2 reads FQNNGV. The CDR3 reads CASSSGTKETQYF.

The rearrangement uses TRBV7-3 and TRBJ2-2; checking the TCRdb D call of TRBD1 is not possible without DNA. The CDR3 is 13 amino acids. Germline lookup yields CDR1 SGHTA and CDR2 FQGTGA. The CDR3 is CASSLNRDRELFF.

The chain links TRBV6-5 to TRBJ2-5; TCRdb's D call of TRBD1 is untestable without DNA. Germline CDR1 and CDR2: MNHEY and SVGAGI. This CDR3 has 13 residues. CDR3 region: CASSATGKSTQYF.

V and J are TRBV10-3 and TRBJ2-1; TCRdb calls TRBD1, which cannot be checked without DNA. The CDR3 loop spans 15 amino acids. Germline loops: CDR1 ENHRY, CDR2 SYGVKD. The CDR3 reads CAISEARGDYNEQFF.

The genes are TRBV20-1 and TRBJ2-3; TCRdb names TRBD2, which stays unverified in the absence of DNA. The length of the CDR3 is 17 residues. The germline gives CDR1 DFQATT, CDR2 SNEGSKA (reference sequence). CDR3 sequence: CSAREASGGTHPDTQYF.

This chain connects TRBV3-1 to TRBJ2-1; TCRdb's assignment of TRBD2 cannot be checked, as there is no DNA. This CDR3 contains 16 residues. CDR1 and CDR2 from the germline V gene are LGHDT and YNNKEL (reference sequence). The CDR3 is CASSSYRETRIVEQFF.

J is TRBJ2-5 and V is TRBV29-1; TCRdb's D call of TRBD1 is untestable without DNA. The CDR3 runs 12 residues. Germline V gives CDR1 SQVTM, CDR2 ANQGSEA. The CDR3: CSVRTPQETQYF.

V gene TRBV20-1 combines with J gene TRBJ2-1; as DNA is missing, the TRBD2 call by TCRdb cannot be tested. The germline V gene encodes CDR1 DFQATT and CDR2 SNEGSKA (reference sequence). The CDR3 has 15 residues. The CDR3 sequence: CSAREAGSSYNEQFF.

The V call is TRBV10-3, the J call TRBJ1-5; TCRdb returns TRBD1, unconfirmable since there is no DNA. Germline V CDR1 and CDR2: ENHRY, SYGVKD. The length of the CDR3 is 13 residues. The CDR3 loop is CAISGQTNQPQHF.

CDR3 sequence reads: CASSPPWTGPGYTF. V usage is TRBV18 and J usage is TRBJ1-2. The CDR3 contains 14 residues. Germline V lookup: CDR1 KGHSH, CDR2 LQKENI.